This entry lists 26 T cell receptor beta chains sequenced from one sample in a study of OX40 agonist ivuxolimab in advanced cancers. Repertoires were generated with immunoSEQ multiplex PCR, while TCRdb's copy carries only in-frame clones and drops some. The sample includes under 100,000 clones, approximately 92% of them seen just once. The sequencing here drew on CD4+ or CD8+ T cells sorted from blood, taken in a trial of the OX40 agonist ivuxolimab. These receptors were obtained from an adult with an advanced solid tumor such as melanoma, head and neck, liver or kidney cancer.

This chain joins TRBV4-3 and TRBJ2-4; no reliable D call. Trimming removed 0 bases from V and 5 bases from J, with 11 bases in between. The CDR3 consists of 15 residues. The V gene's germline CDR1 is LGHNA and CDR2 YSLEER. The CDR3 here is CASSQDQGWENIQYF. The CDR3 DNA follows: TGCGCCAGCAGCCAAGATCAAGGGTGGGAAAACATTCAGTACTTC.

The chain carries TRBV30 and TRBJ2-5, with D perhaps TRBD2 (7 bases). The germline gives CDR1 GTSNPN, CDR2 SVGIG (reference sequence). The CDR3 sequence is 14 residues long. Trimming stripped 1 base from V and 2 bases from J, with 11 bases between. The CDR3 sequence: CAWSGGGGQETQYF. DNA for the CDR3: TGTGCCTGGAGTGGGGGAGGGGGTCAAGAGACCCAGTACTTC.

The rearrangement uses TRBV7-9 and TRBJ1-1; D unresolved. The germline V gene encodes CDR1 SEHNR and CDR2 FQNEAQ (reference sequence). V was shortened by 8 bases and J by 13 bases, with 17 bases between the two germline ends. This CDR3 contains 11 residues. The CDR3 sequence: CASGPIGLGFF. The CDR3 nucleotides are TGTGCCAGCGGCCCCATCGGATTGGGTTTCTTT. The entire variable domain, with the rest obtained from reference TRBV7-9 and TRBJ1-1, is as follows: DTGVSQNPRHKITKRGQNVTFRCDPISEHNRLYWYRQTLGQGPEFLTYFQNEAQLEKSRLLSDRFSAERPKGSFSTLEIQRTEQGDSAMYLCASGPIGLGFFGQGTRLTVV.

The chain couples TRBV30 to TRBJ1-6; the D gene is possibly TRBD1 (6 bases). Germline V CDR1 and CDR2: GTSNPN, SVGIG (reference sequence). This CDR3 is built from 13 residues. V was trimmed by 4 bases and J by 7 bases, leaving 11 bases between them. CDR3 sequence reads: CAWKGGYNSPLHF. The CDR3 DNA reads as TGTGCCTGGAAAGGGGGATACAATTCACCCCTCCACTTT.

This clone was seen just once. This chain connects TRBV7-2 to TRBJ1-2, with 7 bases that match TRBD1. The germline V gene has CDR1 SGHTA and CDR2 FQGNSA. Trimming cost V 5 bases and J 2 bases; bases outside gene matches: 2. CDR3 length equals 13 residues. CDR3 sequence (DNA): TGTGCCAGCAGCCCACAGGGGAACTATGGCTACACCTTC. Residues: CASSPQGNYGYTF.

The V call is TRBV5-1, the J call TRBJ2-3; tentative D call: TRBD1 (6 bases). The CDR3 runs 15 residues. Germline V CDR1 and CDR2: SGHRS, YFSETQ. The V and J ends lost 4 bases and 0 bases respectively, with 12 bases between them. CDR3 nucleotides: TGCGCCAGCAGCACGGACAGCACTAGCACAGATACGCAGTATTTT. It encodes CASSTDSTSTDTQYF.

V is TRBV5-4 and J is TRBJ2-2, with D possibly being TRBD1 (6 bases). V was cut by 2 bases and J by 3 bases, with 8 bases left in between. This CDR3 has 14 amino acids. Germline CDR1 is SGHNT and CDR2 is YYREEE (reference sequence). CDR3 nucleotide sequence: TGTGCCAGCAGCTTACAGGGTTACACCGGGGAGCTGTTTTTT. It encodes CASSLQGYTGELFF.

This clone was counted only a few times. J is TRBJ2-6 and V is TRBV7-9; D remains ambiguous. The length of the CDR3 is 17 residues. With 2 bases removed from V and 2 bases from J, the gap between germline ends came to 13 bases. The V gene's germline CDR1 is SEHNR and CDR2 FQNEAQ (reference sequence). In nucleotides, the CDR3 is TGTGCCAGCAGCTTACCCGCGGTGGGTCCTGGGGCCAACGTCCTGACTTTC. As protein: CASSLPAVGPGANVLTF.

The chain has TRBV14 and TRBJ2-1; D is unresolved. The V gene's germline CDR1 is SGHDN and CDR2 FVKESK. The CDR3 totals 12 residues. The ends were cut back, 4 bases at V and 7 bases at J, with 8 bases in the middle. Here the CDR3 DNA reads TGTGCCAGCAGCCCCTCATGGAATGAGCAGTTCTTC. Protein: CASSPSWNEQFF.

The rearrangement joins TRBV19 to TRBJ1-1; 11 bases fit TRBD1. This CDR3 region has 12 residues. Per germline, CDR1 LNHDA and CDR2 SQIVND (reference sequence). J was trimmed by 12 bases and V by 5 bases; bases with no gene match: 5. CDR3 amino acids: CASSPGQGVTFF. The CDR3 DNA reads TGTGCCAGTAGTCCGGGACAGGGGGTAACTTTCTTT.

V is TRBV28 and J is TRBJ2-2, with D perhaps TRBD2 (6 bases). Trimming took off 4 bases at V and 1 base at J, with 13 bases between the two ends. Per the germline V gene, CDR1 is MDHEN and CDR2 is SYDVKM. CDR3 size: 16 residues. The CDR3 loop reads CASSSPGVVNTGELFF. The CDR3, as DNA: TGTGCCAGCAGTTCGCCGGGGGTGGTGAACACCGGGGAGCTGTTTTTT.

This chain uses TRBV9 with TRBJ2-7; no reliable D call. Germline CDR1 and CDR2: SGDLS and YYNGEE. Trimming removed 0 bases at V and 4 bases at J, with 11 bases between. The CDR3 spans 14 residues. The CDR3 here is CASSVASLGYEQYF. In DNA form, the CDR3 reads TGTGCCAGCAGCGTAGCTTCCCTAGGGTACGAGCAGTACTTC.

This rearrangement joins TRBV6-1 to TRBJ2-5; D is ambiguous. V was cut by 4 bases and J by 2 bases, with 5 bases left in between. CDR3 size: 12 residues. CDR1 MNHNS and CDR2 SASEGT come from the germline V gene. The CDR3 DNA follows: TGTGCCAGCAGTGGTTCTCAAGAGACCCAGTACTTC. It is translated as CASSGSQETQYF.

The chain has TRBV28 and TRBJ2-1, with 8 bases aligning to TRBD1. Losses at the gene ends were 7 bases for V and 0 bases for J; bases not matched to a gene: 2. Per germline, CDR1 MDHEN and CDR2 SYDVKM. This CDR3 region has 14 residues. This CDR3 reads CASIDRGSYNEQFF. The DNA of the CDR3 is TGTGCCAGCATCGACAGGGGCTCCTACAATGAGCAGTTCTTC.

The J gene is TRBJ1-4, the V gene TRBV11-3, with 7 bases aligning to TRBD1. The CDR3 sequence is 13 residues long. Germline CDR1 and CDR2: SGHNT and YENEEA. V lost 10 bases to trimming and J lost 10 bases; unmatched junction nucleotides: 12. The CDR3 reads CATGGGGSGKLFF. In nucleotides, the CDR3 is TGTGCCACCGGTGGAGGGGGCTCGGGAAAACTGTTTTTT.

The rearrangement links TRBV4-2 to TRBJ2-7, with D perhaps being TRBD1 or TRBD2 (6 bases each). In germline, CDR1 is LGHNA, CDR2 YNFKEQ. V lost 4 bases, J lost 2 bases, and 12 bases lay in between. This CDR3 has 14 amino acids. Written as DNA, the CDR3 is TGTGCCAGCAGCCCGGGGGACATTACCTACGAGCAGTACTTC. Its translation is CASSPGDITYEQYF.

This clone was observed once. The gene calls are TRBV10-2 and TRBJ2-1; 9 bases are a match to TRBD2. V dropped 7 bases and J dropped 2; count of bases not matched to a gene: 9. The germline gives CDR1 WSHSY, CDR2 SAAADI. The CDR3 extends over 16 amino acids. In nucleotides, the CDR3 is TGCGCCAGCACCATCACCCTAGCGGGACCCTACAATGAGCAGTTCTTC. The encoded protein is CASTITLAGPYNEQFF.

This chain uses TRBV6-1 with TRBJ2-5, with D possibly being TRBD1 (5 bases). This CDR3 has 15 residues. The V end was cut by 7 bases, the J end by 4 bases, with 19 bases between. The germline CDR1 and CDR2 sequences are MNHNS and SASEGT. CDR3 sequence reads: CASTGSRGSSETQYF. The CDR3 DNA reads TGTGCCAGCACCGGAAGTAGGGGTTCTTCAGAGACCCAGTACTTC.

The rearrangement links TRBV11-2 to TRBJ2-1; no reliable D call. The CDR3 has 12 amino acids. The V and J ends lost 1 base and 9 bases respectively, with 7 bases between them. Germline loops: CDR1 SGHAT, CDR2 FQNNGV. CDR3 bases: TGTGCCAGCAGCTTAGCATCGGGTGAGCAGTTCTTC. It codes for CASSLASGEQFF. Full variable domain (missing parts from reference TRBV11-2 and TRBJ2-1): EAGVAQSPRYKIIEKRQSVAFWCNPISGHATLYWYQQILGQGPKLLIQFQNNGVVDDSQLPKDRFSAERLKGVDSTLKIQPAKLEDSAVYLCASSLASGEQFFGPGTRLTVL.

This rearrangement joins TRBV29-1 to TRBJ1-2; TRBD1 aligns across 8 bases. Per germline, CDR1 SQVTM and CDR2 ANQGSEA. The CDR3 spans 16 residues. J gave up 4 bases and V 3 bases, and 13 bases lay outside the gene matches. CDR3 loop: CSVDPGGPGGSYGYTF. The CDR3 nucleotides are TGCAGCGTTGACCCCGGCGGGCCAGGGGGCTCCTATGGCTACACCTTC. The full variable domain, its missing parts supplied by reference TRBV29-1 and TRBJ1-2, is SAVISQKPSRDICQRGTSLTIQCQVDSQVTMMFWYRQQPGQSLTLIATANQGSEATYESGFVIDKFPISRPNLTFSTLTVSNMSPEDSSIYLCSVDPGGPGGSYGYTFGSGTRLTVV.

The chain links TRBV4-3 to TRBJ1-4, with D tentatively TRBD1 (5 bases). This CDR3 is 14 amino acids long. The V end was cut by 0 bases, the J end by 7 bases, with 9 bases between. Germline assignment: CDR1 LGHNA and CDR2 YSLEER. The CDR3 here is CASSQDRDSEKLFF. CDR3 nucleotides: TGCGCCAGCAGCCAAGATAGGGACTCTGAAAAACTGTTTTTT.

This clone was counted once. V and J are TRBV2 and TRBJ2-3, with a tentative D call TRBD2 (5 bases). Trimming removed 0 bases from V and 0 bases from J, with 10 bases in between. The CDR3 contains 16 residues. Germline-derived CDR1 and CDR2 are SNHLY and FYNNEI. CDR3 in DNA: TGTGCCAGCAGTGAAGCGGTCACGGGAAGCACAGATACGCAGTATTTT. It specifies CASSEAVTGSTDTQYF.

This clone appeared a single time. This chain links TRBV19 with TRBJ2-1, with 9 bases that match TRBD2. The J segment lost 5 bases and the V segment lost 7 bases, leaving 12 bases of the junction unmatched. Germline V lookup: CDR1 LNHDA, CDR2 SQIVND (reference sequence). The CDR3 length is 16 residues. The CDR3 loop reads CASKREGTSHHNEQFF. For the CDR3, the DNA is TGTGCCAGTAAGCGAGAAGGGACTAGCCACCACAATGAGCAGTTCTTC.

This clone was seen only once. This chain links TRBV7-2 with TRBJ2-7; 7 bases line up with TRBD1. Germline trimming cut 5 bases from V and 2 bases from J; bases unmatched to any gene: 6. CDR3 length: 14 amino acids. CDR1 SGHTA and CDR2 FQGNSA come from the germline V gene. CDR3 sequence: CASSQNRGPYEQYF. DNA of the CDR3: TGTGCCAGCAGCCAAAACAGGGGACCCTACGAGCAGTACTTC.

This sequence joins TRBV6-6 and TRBJ2-5, with 8 bases identical to TRBD2. This CDR3 comprises 15 residues. After removal of 6 bases from V and 1 base from J, the junction contained 7 bases not matched to a gene. Germline V lookup: CDR1 MNHNY, CDR2 SVGAGI (reference sequence). In DNA, the CDR3 is TGTGCCAGCAGCCAAAGCGGGAGTACCCAAGAGACCCAGTACTTC. Protein product: CASSQSGSTQETQYF.

The chain is built from TRBV6-5 and TRBJ2-3, with D maybe TRBD2 (5 bases). Between the trimmed V and J ends, which lost 6 bases and 0 bases, there was a span of 7 bases. CDR1 and CDR2 from the germline V gene are MNHEY and SVGAGI. The CDR3 is 13 residues long. The CDR3, as DNA: TGTGCCAGCAGACGGGGTAGCACAGATACGCAGTATTTT. Translation: CASRRGSTDTQYF.